Sequencing of this T cell receptor beta chain was carried out in a study of tumor-infiltrating lymphocytes in localized non-small cell lung cancer. Study-level points and caveats: Compared with uninvolved lung, tumors showed higher T cell infiltration by TCRbeta sequencing.

In regard to this clone: The target antigen is unknown.

Repertoires were generated with immunoSEQ multiplex PCR, while TCRdb's copy carries only in-frame clones and drops some. The data show about 24,000 clones, 50% to 70% seen once. Germline lookup yields CDR1 SNHLY and CDR2 FYNNEI. The CDR3 is 16 residues long. The junction had 11 bases not matched to a gene; V was cut back by 7 bases and J by 5 bases. The specimen sequenced was lung tumor tissue. This TCR was sampled from a human donor with non-small cell lung cancer. V gene TRBV2 combines with J gene TRBJ2-2, with 9 bases lining up with TRBD2. As DNA, the CDR3 is TGTGCCAGCACCCGCGGGGGGCTAGCGGGGACCGGGGAGCTGTTTTTT. This gives the protein CASTRGGLAGTGELFF.